This TCR beta chain was recorded in a study of a mutant IDH1 vaccine in newly diagnosed glioma. This table comes from immunoSEQ multiplex PCR, and its TCRdb copy is limited to in-frame clones, with some not included. The sample holds 45,000 to 60,000 clones, roughly 73% seen once. Trimming removed 5 bases from V and 8 bases from J, with 15 bases in between. The CDR3 is 14 residues long. Per the germline V gene, CDR1 is LNHDA and CDR2 is SQIVND (reference sequence). About this clone itself: As yet, its antigen is unknown.

As for time point: week 5, during vaccination. A 20-mer mutant IDH1 peptide at 300 ug was injected subcutaneously with topical imiquimod. The donors' diagnosis was new WHO grade 3 or 4 astrocytoma that was IDH1-mutant and ATRX-lost. The rearrangement joins TRBV19 to TRBJ1-4; D is uncertain. The starting material was PBMCs, obtained from a glioma patient whose treatment included an IDH1 peptide vaccine. The clonotype comes from a man aged 50 to 59 with glioma. The CDR3 DNA reads as TGTGCCAGTAGTCCCGGCTGGGCTGGGGAAAAACTGTTTTTT. Translation: CASSPGWAGEKLFF.